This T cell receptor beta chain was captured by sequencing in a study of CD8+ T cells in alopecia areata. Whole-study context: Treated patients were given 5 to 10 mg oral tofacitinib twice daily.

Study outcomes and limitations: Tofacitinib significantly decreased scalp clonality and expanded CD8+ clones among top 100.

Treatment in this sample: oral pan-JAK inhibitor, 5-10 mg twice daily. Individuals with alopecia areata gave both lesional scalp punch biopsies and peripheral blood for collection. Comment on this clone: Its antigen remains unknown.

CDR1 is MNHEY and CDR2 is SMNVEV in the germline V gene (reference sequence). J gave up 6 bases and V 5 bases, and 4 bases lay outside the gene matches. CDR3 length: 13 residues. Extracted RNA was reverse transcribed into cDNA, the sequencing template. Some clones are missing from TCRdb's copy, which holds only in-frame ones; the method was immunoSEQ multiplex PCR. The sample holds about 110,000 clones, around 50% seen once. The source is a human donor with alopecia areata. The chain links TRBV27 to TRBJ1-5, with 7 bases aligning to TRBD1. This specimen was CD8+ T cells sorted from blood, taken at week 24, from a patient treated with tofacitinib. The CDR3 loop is CASSRTGPQPQHF. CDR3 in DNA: TGTGCCAGCAGTCGGACAGGCCCTCAGCCCCAGCATTTT.